The source of this T cell receptor (beta chain) is a study of blood T cell repertoires in COVID-19. About the research overall: Samples came from the United States, Italy and Spain, spanning acute and convalescent COVID-19. The analysed material was cDNA or gDNA that came from T cells, B-cell-depleted T cells, or PBMCs.

Under the authors' procedure: Cell counts per sample came from amplifying reference gene primers. TCRdb keeps only in-frame clones here, not all; method: immunoSEQ multiplex PCR. The D gene and trimming were derived from the DNA, and the V and J assignments and clone size from that table. The data contain 85,000 to 130,000 clones, approximately 88% of them singletons. Unmatched junction bases numbered 4, after V lost 3 bases and J lost 4 bases. The CDR3 is made up of 15 amino acids. The germline V gene encodes CDR1 LNHDA and CDR2 SQIVND (reference sequence). This clone was counted ten times or more. This sequence joins TRBV19 and TRBJ2-3; 10 nucleotides align to TRBD2. This clonotype was sampled from a man in his 60s with acute or convalescent COVID-19. Sequenced sample: peripheral blood. DNA for the CDR3: TGTGCCAGTAGTATGTCTAGCGGGAGTGCAGATACGCAGTATTTT. Translating it yields CASSMSSGSADTQYF.